This T cell receptor beta chain was sequenced for a study of HIV-infected patients and healthy controls. The overall study: About 70% of the sixteen became undetectable by the second bleed, and all after another year of therapy. Study-level results: MAIT alpha-chain CDR3s were frequent in healthy controls, depleted in HIV+. Compared with controls, mean Gini indices were significantly raised in HIV-infected repertoires, possibly indicating oligoclonality. The seeming recovery of the Gini index after therapy in HIV-infected patients vanished in size-matched data.

CDR3 length equals 18 residues. The V and J ends lost 0 bases and 3 bases respectively, with 21 bases between them. Germline CDR1 is MNHEY and CDR2 is SVGAGI. Follow-up blood was drawn about 14 weeks, roughly three months, after antiretroviral therapy began. All unsorted peripheral T cells were captured because whole blood was used without fractionation. This clonotype was observed a handful of times. What it recognizes is unknown. Reverse transcription used about 510 ng RNA and constant-region primers for alpha and beta. Separate chain-specific third strand synthesis with multiplexing indices produced the alpha and beta libraries. From the 5' RACE reads, TCRdb called clonotypes with MiXCR, one entry per CDR3 protein. This table holds roughly 18,000 distinct CDR3 sequences, approximately 9% found once.

The V gene is TRBV6-5, the J gene TRBJ2-7; either TRBD1 or TRBD2 may supply D (6 bases each). The sample consisted of blood, taken during antiretroviral therapy. The clonotype originates from an adult with HIV infection. The CDR3 protein is CASSYSRGGWRGVYEQYF. CDR3 in DNA: TGTGCCAGCAGTTACTCCCGAGGCGGGTGGAGGGGGGTCTACGAGCAGTACTTC.